Detailed here is one TCR beta chain. As yet, its antigen is unknown. This sample stems from a study of beta chain features in type 1 diabetes. The wider study: Patients looked much like healthy donors when it came to age, gender and cell yields. Regarding the study as a whole: PCR might pick shorter templates more often, in the same way for patients and controls.

Expressed TCRB transcripts were sequenced after all isolated RNA was converted to cDNA. Libraries were prepared by immunoSEQ multiplex PCR; TCRdb keeps only in-frame clonotypes and omits some of them. The data show about 900,000 clones, roughly 16% seen once. The V segment lost 5 bases and the J segment 4 bases; nucleotides outside the gene matches: 9. The CDR3 loop spans 17 amino acids. The germline V gene encodes CDR1 MNHEY and CDR2 SMNVEV (reference sequence). The sequencing sample was made of naive CD4+ T cells from blood. The sequence was obtained from a young woman in good health. This chain links TRBV27 with TRBJ2-7, with 15 bases lining up with TRBD2. CDR3: CASSPHTGTSGRYEQYF. The CDR3 DNA follows: TGTGCCAGCAGTCCTCACACCGGGACTAGCGGGAGGTACGAGCAGTACTTC.